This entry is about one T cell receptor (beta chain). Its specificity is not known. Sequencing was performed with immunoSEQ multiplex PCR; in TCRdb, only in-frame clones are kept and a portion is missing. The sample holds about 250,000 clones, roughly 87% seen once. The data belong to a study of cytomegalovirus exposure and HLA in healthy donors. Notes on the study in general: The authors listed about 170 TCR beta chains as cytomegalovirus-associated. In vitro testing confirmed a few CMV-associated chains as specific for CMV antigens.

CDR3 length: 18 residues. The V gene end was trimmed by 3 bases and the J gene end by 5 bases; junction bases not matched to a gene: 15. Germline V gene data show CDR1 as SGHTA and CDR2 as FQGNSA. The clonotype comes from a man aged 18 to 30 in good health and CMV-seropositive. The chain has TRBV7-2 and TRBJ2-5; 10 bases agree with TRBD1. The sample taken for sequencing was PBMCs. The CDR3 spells CASSFTTGGAWEGETQYF. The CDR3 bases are TGTGCCAGCAGCTTCACGACAGGGGGCGCGTGGGAAGGGGAGACCCAGTACTTC.